Listed below are T cell receptor beta chains from one sample, sequenced in a study of blood T cells in healthy people across ages. MiXCR, applied by TCRdb to the 5' RACE reads, yields one record per CDR3 protein. This repertoire shows 1.5 million to 2 million distinct CDR3 sequences, about two fifths found once; its top ten account for under 25%. Sequenced: blood. These receptor sequences come from a human donor in good health. The CDR3 runs from the conserved cysteine through the conserved F or W. Fields, in order: clone size, D gene, V gene, J gene, CDR3 DNA, CDR3 protein. The D gene is left open where the match is weak. Expanded clones get a size class; other rows say once, few or many, or leave the size out.

-,-,TRBV5-1,TRBJ2-7,TGCGCCAGCAGCAGGCGGCCGGGGGAGACAAGGAACGAGCAGTACTTC,CASSRRPGETRNEQYF
-,-,TRBV18,TRBJ1-2,TGTGCCAGCTCAGGAGACTTCGAATCGGGCTACACCTTC,CASSGDFESGYTF
-,-,TRBV20-1,TRBJ1-6,TGCAGTGCTAGAGATCAGATTACAGCTAATTCACCCCTCCACTTT,CSARDQITANSPLHF
few,-,TRBV12-3/TRBV12-4,TRBJ1-1,TGTGCCAGCAGAGGGTGGGTGTGGGACACTGAAGCTTTCTTT,CASRGWVWDTEAFF
-,-,TRBV20-1,TRBJ2-7,TGCAGTGCTAGAGCAGGGGCGGTTGCCTACGAGCAGTACTTC,CSARAGAVAYEQYF
-,-,TRBV20-1,TRBJ1-1,TGCAGTGCTAGCCCCAGGGGATACACTGAAGCTTTCTTT,CSASPRGYTEAFF
-,-,TRBV6-5,TRBJ1-1,TGTGCCAGCAGTTACCGGCCACTGACGGACGTGAACACTGAAGCTTTCTTT,CASSYRPLTDVNTEAFF
-,TRBD1,TRBV24-1,TRBJ2-7,TGTGCCACCAGTGATTCGGGACAGGGGGGGATCGAGCAGTACTTC,CATSDSGQGGIEQYF
many,TRBD1,TRBV5-1,TRBJ2-6,TGCGCCAGCAGCTTGGCTCCGGGACAGGGACCTTCTGGGGCCAACGTCCTGACTTTC,CASSLAPGQGPSGANVLTF
-,-,TRBV18,TRBJ1-2,TGTGCCGGCTCACCGTCCGGGACGTCAAACTATGGCTACACCTTC,CAGSPSGTSNYGYTF
few,-,TRBV5-1,TRBJ2-5,TGCGCCAGCAGCATCATCCCAGGGGAAGAGACCCAGTACTTC,CASSIIPGEETQYF
-,-,TRBV4-2,TRBJ2-1,TGTGCCAGCAGCCAAGATGGGGGGAGCGACAATGAGCAGTTCTTC,CASSQDGGSDNEQFF
-,-,TRBV6-6,TRBJ1-5,TGTGCCAGCGCTTTGGGGAACAGTCAGCCCCAGCATTTT,CASALGNSQPQHF
few,-,TRBV20-1,TRBJ2-5,TGCAGTGCTAGTCCCCCGCATCGGGAGACCCAGTACTTC,CSASPPHRETQYF
-,-,TRBV29-1,TRBJ1-2,TGCAGCGTTGAAGGAACAGGGCTCTATGGCTACACCTTC,CSVEGTGLYGYTF
few,-,TRBV9,TRBJ2-2,TGTGCCAGCAGCCCCCCAGAAATAAACACCGGGGAGCTGTTTTTT,CASSPPEINTGELFF
-,-,TRBV12-3/TRBV12-4,TRBJ2-6,TGTGCCAGCAGTTTTATCTTGCAGGGGGGATCCTCTGGGGCCAACGTCCTGACTTTC,CASSFILQGGSSGANVLTF
-,-,TRBV6-6,TRBJ1-1,TGTGCCAGCAGTTACTCCAGGGGCGTGGGTGAAGCTTTCTTT,CASSYSRGVGEAFF
few,-,TRBV4-3,TRBJ2-7,TGCGCCAGCAGCCAAGCAATCGGGGTGAGCTCCTACGAGCAGTACTTC,CASSQAIGVSSYEQYF
-,-,TRBV20-1,TRBJ2-7,TGCAGTGCTAGAGGGGGGGTTACAACAGGGATACCCTACGAGCAGTACTTC,CSARGGVTTGIPYEQYF
-,TRBD2,TRBV6-2/TRBV6-3,TRBJ2-3,TGTGCCAGCAGTCTCCGACTAGCACGAGGCACAGATACGCAGTATTTT,CASSLRLARGTDTQYF
-,-,TRBV11-1,TRBJ2-5,TGTGCCAGCAGCGGATGGGCTAGGGAGACCCAGTACTTC,CASSGWARETQYF
once,-,TRBV21-1,TRBJ1-1,TGTGCCAGCAGCCGAATAATGAACAGGGAAAACACTGAAGCTTTCTTT,CASSRIMNRENTEAFF
-,-,TRBV29-1,TRBJ2-1,TGCAGAGCCGATGAGCAGTTCTTC,CRADEQFF
once,TRBD2,TRBV6-2/TRBV6-3,TRBJ2-5,TGTGCCAGCAGTTACGAGGGACTAGGAGCCGAGACCCAGTACTTC,CASSYEGLGAETQYF
few,-,TRBV12-3/TRBV12-4,TRBJ2-1,TGTGCCAGCAGCCGAGATGGAGCGGAAAATGAGCAGTTCTTC,CASSRDGAENEQFF
many,TRBD1,TRBV10-3,TRBJ2-7,TGTGCCATCAGGGGGACAGGGGTGGACGAGCAGTACTTC,CAIRGTGVDEQYF
-,-,TRBV7-2,TRBJ1-5,TGTGCCAGCAGCTTAGTGGACTGGGGGGCGCAGCCCCAGCATTTT,CASSLVDWGAQPQHF
-,-,TRBV5-1,TRBJ2-3,TGCGCCAGCAGCTTGGACCCAGGGGGGAGTGGGACAGATACGCAGTATTTT,CASSLDPGGSGTDTQYF
few,TRBD1,TRBV5-1,TRBJ2-7,TGCGCCAGCAGCAAAAACAATAAAATCGGACAGGGTAGCTCCTACGAGCAGTACTTC,CASSKNNKIGQGSSYEQYF
few,-,TRBV11-1,TRBJ2-5,TGTGCCAGCAGCCGGCCTTACGGGGGGACCCAGTACTTC,CASSRPYGGTQYF
-,-,TRBV4-1,TRBJ2-3,TGCGCCAGCAGCCAAGTTTCCGATCCTTTTACGCAGTATTTT,CASSQVSDPFTQYF
-,-,TRBV7-9,TRBJ1-1,TGTGCCAGCAGCTTACCGAAGGGGCTTGGGACTGAAGCTTTCTTT,CASSLPKGLGTEAFF
-,-,TRBV29-1,TRBJ1-2,TGCAGCGTTGGGGGGGCCAGGAACCTTTATGGCTACACCTTC,CSVGGARNLYGYTF
-,TRBD2,TRBV29-1,TRBJ2-7,TGCAGCGGCGGGGGAGATGTCGAGCAGTACTTC,CSGGGDVEQYF
once,-,TRBV14,TRBJ2-7,TGTGCCAGCAGCCATGGGCGTACTGTCGAGCAGTACTTC,CASSHGRTVEQYF
-,-,TRBV5-1,TRBJ1-4,TGCGCCAGCAGCTTGTGGGGGGAATCGGGTGAAAAACGGTTTTTT,CASSLWGESGEKRFF
-,-,TRBV20-1,TRBJ2-5,TGCAGTGCTTCCCGACAGGGAGGGAAGACCCAGTACTTC,CSASRQGGKTQYF
few,-,TRBV5-1,TRBJ2-7,TGCGCCAGCAGCCCGACGGACAGTAGCTCCTACGAGCAGTACTTC,CASSPTDSSSYEQYF
-,-,TRBV6-6,TRBJ2-5,TGTGCCAGCACCCCGGCAGGGGGGGCGTCAGAGACCCAGTACTTC,CASTPAGGASETQYF
-,-,TRBV30,TRBJ1-2,TGTGCCTGGAGCGACGCAGGTGGCTACACCTTC,CAWSDAGGYTF
-,-,TRBV18,TRBJ2-1,TGTGCCAGCTCACCACCGCAAGCAGAATTCAATGAGCAGTTCTTC,CASSPPQAEFNEQFF
few,-,TRBV20-1,TRBJ1-4,TGCAGTGCTAGAGATGGAACACATGCAACTAATGAAAAACTGTTTTTT,CSARDGTHATNEKLFF
-,-,TRBV28,TRBJ2-1,TGTGCCAGCAGTTTGCGCGGGTCTGTCTACAATGAGCAGTTCTTC,CASSLRGSVYNEQFF
-,TRBD1,TRBV18,TRBJ2-7,TGTGCCAGCTCTCCGTCTCCGGGGACAGCGACCTGCGAGCAGTACTTC,CASSPSPGTATCEQYF
few,-,TRBV18,TRBJ2-3,TGTGCCAGCACTACGAGCCTCACAGATACGCAGTATTTT,CASTTSLTDTQYF
-,TRBD1,TRBV20-1,TRBJ2-7,TGCAGTGCTAACCGAGACAGGGGGCAGACCTACGAGCAGTACTTC,CSANRDRGQTYEQYF
-,-,TRBV9,TRBJ2-3,TGTGCCAGCAGCTTAGGGGACTCAGATACAGATACGCAGTATTTT,CASSLGDSDTDTQYF
few,TRBD1,TRBV5-1,TRBJ2-3,TGCGCCAGCAGTTTCGGACAGGGGGATGATACGCAGTATTTT,CASSFGQGDDTQYF
-,-,TRBV5-1,TRBJ1-2,TGCGCCAGCAGCTTGAATCAGCAGATAGGCTACACCTTC,CASSLNQQIGYTF
few,TRBD1,TRBV6-2/TRBV6-3,TRBJ1-4,TGTGCCAGCAGTTACTTCGGACAGGCAGAGGAAAAACTGTTTTTT,CASSYFGQAEEKLFF
many,TRBD1,TRBV29-1,TRBJ2-3,TGCAGCGTTGAAGCCGGGACAGGCCCTGGCACAGATACGCAGTATTTT,CSVEAGTGPGTDTQYF
few,TRBD1,TRBV5-1,TRBJ2-7,TGCGCCAGCAGCCAGAACTCCCGGGACAGAGACTACGAGCAGTACTTC,CASSQNSRDRDYEQYF
-,-,TRBV6-1,TRBJ2-5,TGTGCCAGCAGTCCGCAAGGGGGGGTGCAAGAGACCCAGTACTTC,CASSPQGGVQETQYF
-,TRBD1,TRBV6-2/TRBV6-3,TRBJ2-7,TGTGCCAGCACCCAGCACAGGGGAGCCGAGCAGTACTTC,CASTQHRGAEQYF